Below are 5 T cell receptor beta chains sequenced from a single sample in a study of blood T cells in healthy people across ages. Primers used in a second PCR of roughly 6 to 11 cycles were a sample-barcoded 5' primer and a J-beta primer mix. TCRdb reprocessed the 5' RACE reads via MiXCR and lists one record per CDR3 protein. The sample yields roughly 1,500,000 distinct CDR3 sequences, roughly 30% seen once. The sequenced sample was blood. These receptors were obtained from a young woman in good health.

The V call is TRBV3-1, the J call TRBJ2-1; a weak D match, TRBD2 (6 bases). Germline loops: CDR1 LGHDT, CDR2 YNNKEL (reference sequence). V shed 0 bases and J shed 1 base, with 13 bases lying between them. The CDR3 contains 17 residues. CDR3 amino acids: CASSQDMGGWSYNEQFF. CDR3 coding DNA: TGTGCCAGCAGCCAAGATATGGGGGGATGGTCCTACAATGAGCAGTTCTTC.

This clonotype was observed at least ten times. This chain connects TRBV29-1 to TRBJ1-1; 7 positions match TRBD1. This CDR3 is 16 amino acids long. CDR1 and CDR2 from the germline V gene are SQVTM and ANQGSEA. Trimming took 1 base from V and 1 from J; bases not matched to a gene: 9. CDR3 nucleotides: TGCAGCGTTGAAGGGGTCAGGGGGAAGAGGAACACTGAAGCTTTCTTT. This sequence encodes CSVEGVRGKRNTEAFF.

This clonotype came up a few times. V usage is TRBV29-1 and J usage is TRBJ1-2; D not certain. CDR1 is SQVTM, CDR2 ANQGSEA, per germline. This CDR3 spans 15 amino acids. V dropped 0 bases and J dropped 4 bases, with 15 bases sitting between them. For the CDR3, the DNA is TGCAGCGTTGAAGATCCCTTAGGGAGGGTCTATGGCTACACCTTC. Protein sequence: CSVEDPLGRVYGYTF. Supplemented by reference TRBV29-1 and TRBJ1-2, the full variable domain reads SAVISQKPSRDICQRGTSLTIQCQVDSQVTMMFWYRQQPGQSLTLIATANQGSEATYESGFVIDKFPISRPNLTFSTLTVSNMSPEDSSIYLCSVEDPLGRVYGYTFGSGTRLTVV.

The chain carries TRBV20-1 and TRBJ2-3, with D perhaps TRBD2 (6 bases). Germline loops: CDR1 DFQATT, CDR2 SNEGSKA (reference sequence). The V end lost 5 bases, the J end lost 2 bases, and 8 bases lay between the germline ends. The CDR3 is 12 amino acids. The DNA for the CDR3 is TGCAGTGCTCTACTAGCCACAGATACGCAGTATTTT. This encodes CSALLATDTQYF.

The chain is built from TRBV20-1 and TRBJ2-1; 13 nucleotides match TRBD2. V dropped 8 bases and J dropped 9; count of bases not matched to a gene: 10. CDR1 is DFQATT, CDR2 SNEGSKA, per germline (reference sequence). The CDR3 has 14 amino acids. The CDR3 protein is CSTRLAGGSSEQFF. The CDR3 DNA reads TGCAGTACACGACTAGCGGGGGGTTCGAGTGAGCAGTTCTTC.